The rows below give T cell receptor beta chains drawn from one sample of a study of blood T cell repertoires in COVID-19. Profiled with immunoSEQ multiplex PCR; TCRdb holds only in-frame clones, not every one. Here the sample spans approximately 210,000 clones, roughly 80% being singletons. Sequenced sample: peripheral blood. These receptors originate from a human donor in a cohort sampled during active COVID-19. The CDR3 runs from the conserved cysteine through the conserved F or W. Each record gives: V gene, D gene, J gene, clone size, CDR3 protein, CDR3 DNA. The D gene is left open where the match is weak. Size is omitted from some rows. Given values are once, few, many or a class for expanded clones.

V: TRBV27; D: TRBD2; J: TRBJ2-1; size: NA; CDR3: CASSLSIILAGVYNEQFF; DNA: TGTGCCAGCAGTTTATCGATAATTTTAGCGGGAGTATACAATGAGCAGTTCTTC
V: TRBV9; D: NA; J: TRBJ1-3; size: NA; CDR3: CASSSQVSGNTIYF; DNA: TGTGCCAGCAGCTCACAGGTCTCTGGAAACACCATATATTTT
V: TRBV6-5; D: NA; J: TRBJ1-1; size: few; CDR3: CASSYRRYNTEAFF; DNA: TGTGCCAGCAGTTACAGGAGATATAACACTGAAGCTTTCTTT
V: TRBV28; D: NA; J: TRBJ1-1; size: NA; CDR3: CASIFSGQTGETEAFF; DNA: TGTGCCAGCATATTCAGCGGGCAAACTGGGGAGACTGAAGCTTTCTTT
V: TRBV5-6; D: TRBD1; J: TRBJ1-3; size: once; CDR3: CASSFPSGGTGNTIYF; DNA: TGTGCCAGCAGCTTCCCGTCAGGGGGCACTGGAAACACCATATATTTT
V: TRBV18; D: TRBD2; J: TRBJ2-1; size: few; CDR3: CASSPTGTSGPNEQFF; DNA: TGTGCCAGCTCACCTACCGGGACTAGCGGACCCAATGAGCAGTTCTTC
V: TRBV6-2/TRBV6-3; D: NA; J: TRBJ1-5; size: NA; CDR3: CASSYAQGYGQPQHF; DNA: TGTGCCAGCAGTTACGCGCAGGGGTACGGCCAGCCCCAGCATTTT
V: TRBV18; D: TRBD1; J: TRBJ1-1; size: NA; CDR3: CASSPDRGLRNTEAFF; DNA: TGTGCCAGCTCACCTGACAGGGGGCTAAGGAACACTGAAGCTTTCTTT
V: TRBV3-1/TRBV3-2; D: TRBD1; J: TRBJ2-7; size: NA; CDR3: CASQDRGLYEQYF; DNA: TGTGCCAGCCAGGACAGGGGGCTGTACGAGCAGTACTTC
V: TRBV19; D: NA; J: TRBJ1-1; size: NA; CDR3: CASSITEGSEAFF; DNA: TGTGCCAGTAGCATCACGGAGGGCTCTGAAGCTTTCTTT
V: TRBV6-2/TRBV6-3; D: TRBD1; J: TRBJ1-2; size: NA; CDR3: CASSQKQGSRANYGYTF; DNA: TGTGCCAGCAGCCAAAAACAGGGGTCACGGGCTAACTATGGCTACACCTTC
V: TRBV28; D: NA; J: TRBJ2-3; size: NA; CDR3: CASRPAGGLTDTQYF; DNA: TGTGCCAGCAGACCCGCCGGCGGGCTCACAGATACGCAGTATTTT
V: TRBV6-6; D: TRBD2; J: TRBJ2-5; size: NA; CDR3: CASSYASGRPETQYF; DNA: TGTGCCAGCAGTTACGCGAGCGGGAGACCAGAGACCCAGTACTTC
V: TRBV9; D: NA; J: TRBJ1-1; size: once; CDR3: CASSPSPGVPEAFF; DNA: TGTGCCAGCAGCCCTAGTCCGGGGGTCCCTGAAGCTTTCTTT
V: TRBV27; D: TRBD2; J: TRBJ2-2; size: NA; CDR3: CASRLAGVPTGELFF; DNA: TGTGCCAGCAGATTAGCGGGAGTCCCGACCGGGGAGCTGTTTTTT
V: TRBV19; D: NA; J: TRBJ2-5; size: once; CDR3: CASSTSGGATQYF; DNA: TGTGCCAGTAGTACCTCCGGGGGAGCGACCCAGTACTTC
V: TRBV7-2; D: TRBD1; J: TRBJ2-7; size: NA; CDR3: CASSPGGDRDNEQYF; DNA: TGTGCCAGCAGCCCGGGTGGCGACAGGGACAACGAGCAGTACTTC
V: TRBV28; D: NA; J: TRBJ1-1; size: NA; CDR3: CASSIFNTEAFF; DNA: TGTGCCAGCAGCATTTTTAACACTGAAGCTTTCTTT
V: TRBV14; D: TRBD2; J: TRBJ2-7; size: NA; CDR3: CASSRGLAGVREQYF; DNA: TGTGCCAGCAGCCGCGGGTTAGCGGGAGTCCGCGAGCAGTACTTC
V: TRBV19; D: NA; J: TRBJ2-2; size: once; CDR3: CASSIDRGTGELFF; DNA: TGTGCCAGTAGTATAGACCGGGGGACCGGGGAGCTGTTTTTT
V: TRBV7-9; D: TRBD1; J: TRBJ1-2; size: NA; CDR3: CASRDPGQAPYTF; DNA: TGTGCCAGCAGGGACCCGGGACAGGCTCCCTACACCTTC
V: TRBV7-2; D: TRBD2; J: TRBJ2-5; size: once; CDR3: CASSLTSGKETQYF; DNA: TGTGCCAGCAGCCTTACTAGCGGGAAAGAGACCCAGTACTTC
V: TRBV11-2; D: TRBD1; J: TRBJ2-7; size: NA; CDR3: CASSTPGTGAREQYF; DNA: TGTGCCAGCAGCACCCCCGGGACAGGGGCCCGCGAGCAGTACTTC
V: TRBV27; D: TRBD2; J: TRBJ2-4; size: NA; CDR3: CASSSRTGGLAKNIQYF; DNA: TGTGCCAGCAGTTCGAGGACGGGAGGGTTAGCCAAAAACATTCAGTACTTC
V: TRBV29-1; D: TRBD2; J: TRBJ2-1; size: NA; CDR3: CSTSRTSGSSYNEQFF; DNA: TGCAGCACATCCCGGACTAGCGGAAGCTCCTACAATGAGCAGTTCTTC
V: TRBV7-3; D: NA; J: TRBJ1-1; size: few; CDR3: CASSIQGANTEAFF; DNA: TGTGCCAGCAGCATACAGGGTGCGAACACTGAAGCTTTCTTT
V: TRBV28; D: NA; J: TRBJ2-7; size: few; CDR3: CASISTGDWGYEQYF; DNA: TGTGCCAGCATCTCAACAGGGGACTGGGGCTACGAGCAGTACTTC
V: TRBV19; D: TRBD2; J: TRBJ2-2; size: once; CDR3: CASRMGSGRTNTGELFF; DNA: TGTGCCAGTAGGATGGGTAGCGGGAGGACGAACACCGGGGAGCTGTTTTTT
V: TRBV28; D: TRBD2; J: TRBJ2-5; size: NA; CDR3: CASSFSGSGETQYF; DNA: TGTGCCAGCAGCTTTAGCGGGAGCGGGGAGACCCAGTACTTC
V: TRBV6-5; D: NA; J: TRBJ1-4; size: NA; CDR3: CASSYQGYEKLFF; DNA: TGTGCCAGCAGTTACCAGGGATATGAAAAACTGTTTTTT
V: TRBV7-2; D: NA; J: TRBJ2-7; size: NA; CDR3: CASSPNRVSSYEQYF; DNA: TGTGCCAGCAGCCCTAACAGGGTCAGCTCCTACGAGCAGTACTTC
V: TRBV11-3; D: TRBD1; J: TRBJ2-7; size: NA; CDR3: CASSPGTGKGYEQYF; DNA: TGTGCCAGCAGCCCCGGGACAGGGAAAGGCTACGAGCAGTACTTC
V: TRBV11-2; D: NA; J: TRBJ2-7; size: once; CDR3: CASSLGAAYEQYF; DNA: TGTGCCAGCAGCTTAGGCGCGGCCTACGAGCAGTACTTC